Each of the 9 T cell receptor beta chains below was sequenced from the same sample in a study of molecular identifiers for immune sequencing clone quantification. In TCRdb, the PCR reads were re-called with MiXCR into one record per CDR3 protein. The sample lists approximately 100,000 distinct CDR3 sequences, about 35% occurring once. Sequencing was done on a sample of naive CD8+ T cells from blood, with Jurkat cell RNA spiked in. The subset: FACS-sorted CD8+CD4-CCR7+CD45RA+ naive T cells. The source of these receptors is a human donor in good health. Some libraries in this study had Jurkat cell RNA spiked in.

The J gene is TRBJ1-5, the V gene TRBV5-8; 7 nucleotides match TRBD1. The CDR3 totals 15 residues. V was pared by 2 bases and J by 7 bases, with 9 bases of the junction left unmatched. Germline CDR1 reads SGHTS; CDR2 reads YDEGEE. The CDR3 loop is CASSLRQGVRQPQHF. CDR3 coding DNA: TGTGCCAGCAGCTTAAGACAGGGCGTACGGCAGCCCCAGCATTTT.

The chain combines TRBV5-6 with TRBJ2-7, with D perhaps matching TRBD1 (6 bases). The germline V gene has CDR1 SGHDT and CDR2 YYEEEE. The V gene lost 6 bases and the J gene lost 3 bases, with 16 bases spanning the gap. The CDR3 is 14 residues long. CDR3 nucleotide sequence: TGTGCCAGCACTCATGGGGCAGGGGACTACGAGCAGTACTTC. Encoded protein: CASTHGAGDYEQYF. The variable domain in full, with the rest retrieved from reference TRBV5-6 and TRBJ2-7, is DAGVTQSPTHLIKTRGQQVTLRCSPKSGHDTVSWYQQALGQGPQFIFQYYEEEERQRGNFPDRFSGHQFPNYSSELNVNALLLGDSALYLCASTHGAGDYEQYFGPGTRLTVT.

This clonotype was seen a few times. Here the CDR3 reads CASSPGQTYQETQYF. As DNA, the CDR3 is TGTGCCAGCAGTCCGGGACAGACGTACCAAGAGACCCAGTACTTC. The rearrangement links TRBV12-3 or TRBV12-4 to TRBJ2-5; 7 nucleotides align to TRBD1. CDR3 size: 15 residues. J was trimmed by 0 bases and V by 5 bases; bases with no gene match: 6.

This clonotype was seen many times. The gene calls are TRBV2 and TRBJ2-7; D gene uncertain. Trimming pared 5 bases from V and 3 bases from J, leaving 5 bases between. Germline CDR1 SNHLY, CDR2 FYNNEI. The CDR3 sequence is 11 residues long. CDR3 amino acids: CASSPLYEQYF. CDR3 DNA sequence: TGTGCCAGCAGTCCGCTCTACGAGCAGTACTTC.

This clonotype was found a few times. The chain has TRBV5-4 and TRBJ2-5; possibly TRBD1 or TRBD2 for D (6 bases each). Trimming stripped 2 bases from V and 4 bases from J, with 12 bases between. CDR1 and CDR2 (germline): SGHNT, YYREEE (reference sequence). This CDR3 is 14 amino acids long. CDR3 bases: TGTGCCAGCAGCTTTGGGGGGCGAGGAGAGACCCAGTACTTC. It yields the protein CASSFGGRGETQYF.

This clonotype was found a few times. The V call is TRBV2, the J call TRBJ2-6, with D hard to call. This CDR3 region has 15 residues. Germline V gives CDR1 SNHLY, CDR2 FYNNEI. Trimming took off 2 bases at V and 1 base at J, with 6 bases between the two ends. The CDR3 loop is CASSEKRSGANVLTF. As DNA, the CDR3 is TGTGCCAGCAGTGAAAAACGGTCTGGGGCCAACGTCCTGACTTTC.

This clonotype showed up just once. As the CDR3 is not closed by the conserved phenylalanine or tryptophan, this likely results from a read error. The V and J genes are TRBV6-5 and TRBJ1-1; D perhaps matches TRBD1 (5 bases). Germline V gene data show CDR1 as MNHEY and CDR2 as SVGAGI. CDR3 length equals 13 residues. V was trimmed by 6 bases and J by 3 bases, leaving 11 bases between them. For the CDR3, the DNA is TGTGCCAGCAGCCCTCGACAGTACACTGAAGCTTTCTCT. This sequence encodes CASSPRQYTEAFS.

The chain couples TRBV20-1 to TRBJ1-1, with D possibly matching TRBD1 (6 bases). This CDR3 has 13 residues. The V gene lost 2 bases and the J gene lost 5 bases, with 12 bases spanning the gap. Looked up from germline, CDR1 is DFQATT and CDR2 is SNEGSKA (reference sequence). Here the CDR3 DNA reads TGCAGTGCTAGATCCGGACAGTCAACTGAAGCTTTCTTT. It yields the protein CSARSGQSTEAFF.

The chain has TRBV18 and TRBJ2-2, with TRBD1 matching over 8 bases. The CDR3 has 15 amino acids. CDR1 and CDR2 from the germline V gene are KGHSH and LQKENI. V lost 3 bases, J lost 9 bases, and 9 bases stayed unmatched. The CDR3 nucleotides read TGTGCCAGCTCACCGCTGGACAGGGTTAACCGGGAGCTGTTTTTT. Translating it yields CASSPLDRVNRELFF. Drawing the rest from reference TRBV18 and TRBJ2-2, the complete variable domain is NAGVMQNPRHLVRRRGQEARLRCSPMKGHSHVYWYRQLPEEGLKFMVYLQKENIIDESGMPKERFSAEFPKEGPSILRIQQVVRGDSAAYFCASSPLDRVNRELFFGEGSRLTVL.